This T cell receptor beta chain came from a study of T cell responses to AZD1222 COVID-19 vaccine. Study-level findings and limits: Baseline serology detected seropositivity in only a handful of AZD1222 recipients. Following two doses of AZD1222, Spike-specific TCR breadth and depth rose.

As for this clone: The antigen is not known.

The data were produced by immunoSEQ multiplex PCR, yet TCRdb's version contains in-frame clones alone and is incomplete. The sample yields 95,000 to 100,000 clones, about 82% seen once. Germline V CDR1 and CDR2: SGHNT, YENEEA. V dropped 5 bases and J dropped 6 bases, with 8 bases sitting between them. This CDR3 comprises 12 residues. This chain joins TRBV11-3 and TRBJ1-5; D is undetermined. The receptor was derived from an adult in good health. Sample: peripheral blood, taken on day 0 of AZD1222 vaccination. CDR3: CASSPPSQPQHF. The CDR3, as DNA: TGTGCCAGCAGCCCGCCAAGTCAGCCCCAGCATTTT.